These 26 T cell receptor beta chains were sequenced from one sample in a study of Ad26.COV2.S vaccination and SARS-CoV-2 variants. Treatment here: roughly 19 received Ad26.COV2.S at low or high dose, single or two shots; 5 received placebo; per-sample allocation not given. Sampling was done on day 63 after the first vaccine or placebo injection. The assay was immunoSEQ multiplex PCR, and TCRdb's table has in-frame clones only and misses some. The sample shows about 410,000 clones, around nine tenths of them seen only once. This material consisted of peripheral blood, taken in a trial of Ad26.COV2.S vaccine versus placebo. These receptors all stem from a person aged 18 to 59 who received the Ad26.COV2.S COVID-19 vaccine or a placebo.

The chain uses TRBV3-1 (or the pseudogene TRBV3-2) and TRBJ1-1; 7 nucleotides match TRBD1. This CDR3 is 14 amino acids long. Germline CDR1 reads LGHDT; CDR2 reads YNNKEL (reference sequence). Trimming at V came to 4 bases and at J to 1 base, leaving 3 bases not matched to a gene. The CDR3 DNA follows: TGTGCCAGCAGCCGGGACAGTCCGAACACTGAAGCTTTCTTT. Translating it yields CASSRDSPNTEAFF.

The rearrangement links TRBV6-6 to TRBJ2-2, with D perhaps matching TRBD2 (7 bases). Looked up from germline, CDR1 is MNHNY and CDR2 is SVGAGI (reference sequence). The CDR3 loop spans 15 amino acids. The V end lost 6 bases, the J end lost 3 bases, and 14 bases lay between the germline ends. CDR3 nucleotides: TGTGCCAGCAGCCCCTCGGGGGGCGACACCGGGGAGCTGTTTTTT. Its translation: CASSPSGGDTGELFF.

The chain has TRBV11-2 and TRBJ2-2; D is unresolved. Germline assignment: CDR1 SGHAT and CDR2 FQNNGV. Trimming left V 3 bases short and J 6 bases short, with 5 bases between. The CDR3 is 12 amino acids. Here the CDR3 DNA reads TGTGCCAGCAGCTTCTCGCCCGGGGAGCTGTTTTTT. Protein: CASSFSPGELFF.

This clone was recorded a few times. This chain joins TRBV18 and TRBJ1-3; D gene ambiguous. The V gene lost 10 bases and the J gene lost 4 bases, with 17 bases spanning the gap. Germline V lookup: CDR1 KGHSH, CDR2 LQKENI. The CDR3 consists of 14 residues. In nucleotides, the CDR3 is TGTGCCACCACCGGCGGGGTTCCCGGAAACACCATATATTTT. Translation gives CATTGGVPGNTIYF. Using reference TRBV18 and TRBJ1-3 for the parts outside the CDR3, the full variable domain is NAGVMQNPRHLVRRRGQEARLRCSPMKGHSHVYWYRQLPEEGLKFMVYLQKENIIDESGMPKERFSAEFPKEGPSILRIQQVVRGDSAAYFCATTGGVPGNTIYFGEGSWLTVV.

The chain combines TRBV27 with TRBJ1-4, with TRBD1 as a possible D gene (6 bases). The CDR3 length is 14 residues. Trimming took off 5 bases at V and 2 bases at J, with 9 bases between the two ends. Germline CDR1 and CDR2: MNHEY and SMNVEV (reference sequence). CDR3 protein: CASSAQGTNEKLFF. The DNA of the CDR3 is TGTGCCAGCAGTGCACAGGGTACTAATGAAAAACTGTTTTTT.

The chain employs TRBV24-1 and TRBJ1-3; D unresolved. CDR1 KGHDR and CDR2 SFDVKD come from the germline V gene. Trimming took off 0 bases at V and 0 bases at J, with 14 bases between the two ends. The CDR3 is made up of 18 amino acids. The CDR3 DNA reads TGTGCCACCAGTGATTTGCTGCCCCCCAACCGCTCTGGAAACACCATATATTTT. It is translated as CATSDLLPPNRSGNTIYF.

The V gene is TRBV10-1, the J gene TRBJ1-2; unclear D gene. Germline CDR1 is WNHNN and CDR2 is SYGVQD (reference sequence). V lost 2 bases to trimming and J lost 11 bases, with 12 bases between them. The CDR3 covers 12 residues. CDR3 in DNA: TGCGCCAGCAGTGAGACCGACACGGGATACACCTTC. This gives the protein CASSETDTGYTF.

V is TRBV6-6 and J is TRBJ1-2; D unresolved. The CDR3 consists of 12 residues. Trimming took 6 bases from V and 8 from J, leaving 13 bases between them. Germline CDR1 MNHNY, CDR2 SVGAGI (reference sequence). The CDR3 nucleotides are TGTGCCAGCAGGGAATCAACAGAGGGCTACACCTTC. This encodes CASRESTEGYTF.

This chain connects TRBV24-1 to TRBJ2-1, with 7 bases matching TRBD1. The CDR3 extends over 12 amino acids. CDR1 is KGHDR, CDR2 SFDVKD, per germline. J gave up 6 bases and V 5 bases, and 0 bases lay outside the gene matches. The CDR3 sequence is CATSGQGNEQFF. CDR3 coding DNA: TGTGCCACCAGTGGACAGGGCAATGAGCAGTTCTTC.

The V gene is TRBV18, the J gene TRBJ1-5, with D hard to call. CDR1 KGHSH and CDR2 LQKENI come from the germline V gene. This CDR3 spans 16 amino acids. V was shortened by 3 bases and J by 2 bases, with 14 bases between the two germline ends. The CDR3 here is CASSPREGEGNQPQHF. CDR3 bases: TGTGCCAGCTCACCTCGAGAAGGTGAGGGCAATCAGCCCCAGCATTTT. Full variable domain (outside the CDR3, taken from reference TRBV18 and TRBJ1-5): NAGVMQNPRHLVRRRGQEARLRCSPMKGHSHVYWYRQLPEEGLKFMVYLQKENIIDESGMPKERFSAEFPKEGPSILRIQQVVRGDSAAYFCASSPREGEGNQPQHFGDGTRLSIL.

This clone showed up just a few times. The chain has TRBV6-1 and TRBJ1-1; no definite D call. The germline V and J ends were trimmed by 3 bases and 4 bases, with 9 bases remaining between them. CDR3 size: 13 residues. Germline V lookup: CDR1 MNHNS, CDR2 SASEGT. The CDR3 region has the DNA TGTGCCAGCAGTGAGCCGCCCGGCACTGAAGCTTTCTTT. This sequence encodes CASSEPPGTEAFF.

V gene TRBV19 combines with J gene TRBJ1-2, with D uncertain. The CDR3 contains 12 residues. V lost 5 bases, J lost 8 bases, and 12 bases lay in between. CDR1 is LNHDA, CDR2 SQIVND, per germline (reference sequence). CDR3 loop: CASSQVVDGYTF. The CDR3 bases are TGTGCCAGTAGTCAGGTAGTGGACGGCTACACCTTC.

The genes are TRBV7-6 and TRBJ1-3; D unclear. CDR1 is SGHVS, CDR2 FNYEAQ, per germline. Deletions cut 3 bases from V and 1 base from J, with 10 bases between. The CDR3 runs to 15 residues. The chain's CDR3 is CASSLSGLSGNTIYF. CDR3 DNA sequence: TGTGCCAGCAGCTTGAGTGGGCTGTCTGGAAACACCATATATTTT.

This clone came up a few times. The genes are TRBV3-1 (or the pseudogene TRBV3-2) and TRBJ2-5, with 11 bases that match TRBD2. The germline V gene encodes CDR1 LGHDT and CDR2 YNNKEL (reference sequence). This CDR3 has 16 residues. V shed 1 base and J 4 bases; nucleotides not matched to a gene: 5. This CDR3 reads CASSQGLAGWSETQYF. The CDR3 DNA sequence: TGTGCCAGCAGCCAAGGACTAGCGGGGTGGTCAGAGACCCAGTACTTC.

This clone was picked up a small number of times. J is TRBJ2-7 and V is TRBV5-1; 11 bases agree with TRBD2. This CDR3 spans 14 amino acids. Trimming cost V 2 bases and J 7 bases; bases outside gene matches: 5. Germline CDR1 and CDR2: SGHRS and YFSETQ. The chain's CDR3 is CASSFSTSGVEQYF. For the CDR3, the DNA is TGCGCCAGCAGCTTCTCGACTAGCGGGGTTGAGCAGTACTTC. The full variable domain, its missing parts supplied by reference TRBV5-1 and TRBJ2-7, is KAGVTQTPRYLIKTRGQQVTLSCSPISGHRSVSWYQQTPGQGLQFLFEYFSETQRNKGNFPGRFSGRQFSNSRSEMNVSTLELGDSALYLCASSFSTSGVEQYFGPGTRLTVT.

The gene calls are TRBV5-6 and TRBJ2-1; TRBD2 matches 7 bases. The CDR3 contains 14 residues. Germline trimming cut 4 bases from V and 7 bases from J; bases unmatched to any gene: 8. CDR1 and CDR2 from the germline V gene are SGHDT and YYEEEE. CDR3: CASSGGLPGNEQFF. The CDR3 DNA sequence: TGTGCCAGCAGCGGGGGACTACCCGGAAATGAGCAGTTCTTC.

This clone appeared a few times. Here the CDR3 reads CASSEALEGANSPLHF. The CDR3 DNA is TGTGCCAGCAGTGAAGCGCTTGAGGGCGCTAATTCACCCCTCCACTTT. V gene TRBV2 combines with J gene TRBJ1-6; D uncertain. Germline CDR1 and CDR2: SNHLY and FYNNEI. Trimming stripped 0 bases from V and 6 bases from J, with 12 bases between. The length of the CDR3 is 16 residues.

The V gene is TRBV6-5, the J gene TRBJ1-2, with TRBD1 identical over 7 bases. The V and J ends lost 2 bases and 3 bases, in that order; junction bases with no gene match: 3. This CDR3 region has 14 residues. The V gene's germline CDR1 is MNHEY and CDR2 SVGAGI. CDR3 residues: CASSYGGQHYGYTF. DNA for the CDR3: TGTGCCAGCAGTTACGGGGGACAGCACTATGGCTACACCTTC.

The rearrangement links TRBV7-8 to TRBJ2-7; 7 positions agree with TRBD1. The germline V gene has CDR1 SGHVS and CDR2 FQNEAQ. The CDR3 length is 18 residues. The V gene end was trimmed by 8 bases and the J gene end by 5 bases; junction bases not matched to a gene: 24. CDR3 nucleotide sequence: TGTGCCAGCTTACTAAAGGCTACGACAGGGTGGCCCGGGAACGAGCAGTACTTC. This sequence encodes CASLLKATTGWPGNEQYF.

The V and J genes are TRBV4-1 and TRBJ1-5; TRBD1 is a possible D gene (5 bases). V shed 3 bases and J shed 0 bases, with 12 bases lying between them. The CDR3 covers 16 residues. The germline gives CDR1 MGHRA, CDR2 YSYEKL. CDR3 residues: CASSHPGTDSNQPQHF. The CDR3 nucleotides are TGCGCCAGCAGCCACCCCGGGACCGATAGCAATCAGCCCCAGCATTTT.

The chain joins TRBV12-3 or TRBV12-4 to TRBJ2-7, with D perhaps TRBD1 or TRBD2 (5 bases each). Trimming left V 2 bases short and J 6 bases short, with 8 bases between. This CDR3 has 12 amino acids. CDR3 residues: CASSLRGGEQYF. For the CDR3, the DNA is TGTGCCAGCAGTTTACGTGGGGGCGAGCAGTACTTC.

The V call is TRBV19, the J call TRBJ1-4; D uncertain. Trimming shortened V by 3 bases and J by 4 bases, and 6 bases separated the two germline ends. This CDR3 region has 13 residues. Looked up from germline, CDR1 is LNHDA and CDR2 is SQIVND (reference sequence). In nucleotides, the CDR3 is TGTGCCAGTAGTATCGGGGATAATGAAAAACTGTTTTTT. Protein: CASSIGDNEKLFF.

This rearrangement joins TRBV14 to TRBJ1-2; D may be TRBD1 (5 bases). This CDR3 region has 14 residues. CDR1 is SGHDN and CDR2 is FVKESK in the germline V gene. Trimming removed 0 bases at V and 4 bases at J, with 9 bases between. CDR3 nucleotide sequence: TGTGCCAGCAGCCAAGATTCAGGGACCTATGGCTACACCTTC. Protein sequence: CASSQDSGTYGYTF.

V gene TRBV4-3 combines with J gene TRBJ2-3, with TRBD2 identical over 12 bases. The trim removed 4 bases at V and 2 bases at J, leaving 4 bases unmatched. Germline CDR1 reads LGHNA; CDR2 reads YSLEER. This CDR3 has 16 amino acids. The CDR3 region has the DNA TGCGCCAGCAGCCGTCGACTAGCGGGGGCCACAGATACGCAGTATTTT. Encoded protein: CASSRRLAGATDTQYF.

The sample holds a few counts of this clone. The gene calls are TRBV27 and TRBJ2-3; 7 positions agree with TRBD2. Trimming took 3 bases from V and 7 from J; bases not matched to a gene: 4. This CDR3 contains 13 residues. Germline V gene data show CDR1 as MNHEY and CDR2 as SMNVEV (reference sequence). The CDR3: CASSFREGNTQYF. CDR3 nucleotides: TGTGCCAGCAGTTTCAGGGAGGGGAATACGCAGTATTTT.

The chain carries TRBV11-2 and TRBJ2-3; 7 bases are shared with TRBD2. This CDR3 is built from 17 residues. V shed 1 base and J 0 bases; nucleotides not matched to a gene: 7. The V gene's germline CDR1 is SGHAT and CDR2 FQNNGV. The CDR3 coding sequence is TGTGCCAGCAGCTTAGTTGGGGGGGGTAAAAGCACAGATACGCAGTATTTT. Amino acid sequence: CASSLVGGGKSTDTQYF.